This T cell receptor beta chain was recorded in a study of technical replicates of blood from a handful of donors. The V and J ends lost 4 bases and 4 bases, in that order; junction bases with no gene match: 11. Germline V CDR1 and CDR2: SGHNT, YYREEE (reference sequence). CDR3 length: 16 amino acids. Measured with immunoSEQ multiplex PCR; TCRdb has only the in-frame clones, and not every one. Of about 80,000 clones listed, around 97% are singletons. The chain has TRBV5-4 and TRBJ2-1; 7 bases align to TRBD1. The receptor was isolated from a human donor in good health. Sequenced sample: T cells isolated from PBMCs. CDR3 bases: TGTGCCAGCAGCCTACCGGACAGGACAGCTTACAATGAGCAGTTCTTC. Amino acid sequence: CASSLPDRTAYNEQFF.